This TCR beta chain was captured by sequencing in a study of T cells in Graves' hyperthyroidism and ophthalmopathy. Study outcomes and limitations: Blood also contained most expanded thyroid clonotypes above 0.001. In validation, the model predicted ophthalmopathy. These predictions came a median roughly seven months before onset.

Trimming shortened V by 4 bases and J by 5 bases, and 11 bases separated the two germline ends. Germline CDR1 and CDR2: MNHEY and SVGEGT. This CDR3 comprises 13 residues. TCR beta CDR3 region amplification was performed from RNA transcripts. TCR CDR3 underwent first-round RT-PCR with the HTBI primer set. TCRdb redid the calling of the multiplex PCR reads with MiXCR, one entry per CDR3 protein. The table has under 800,000 distinct CDR3 sequences, 12% to 15% seen once. This clonotype was recorded many times. Antigen specificity is unknown. The J gene is TRBJ2-5, the V gene TRBV6-2 or TRBV6-3; D uncertain. The specimen sequenced was blood. The source is a woman between 18 and 29 years old with Graves' hyperthyroidism. In DNA, the CDR3 is TGTGCCAGCAGTTCCCTAGGGTTCGAGACCCAGTACTTC. Translating it yields CASSSLGFETQYF.